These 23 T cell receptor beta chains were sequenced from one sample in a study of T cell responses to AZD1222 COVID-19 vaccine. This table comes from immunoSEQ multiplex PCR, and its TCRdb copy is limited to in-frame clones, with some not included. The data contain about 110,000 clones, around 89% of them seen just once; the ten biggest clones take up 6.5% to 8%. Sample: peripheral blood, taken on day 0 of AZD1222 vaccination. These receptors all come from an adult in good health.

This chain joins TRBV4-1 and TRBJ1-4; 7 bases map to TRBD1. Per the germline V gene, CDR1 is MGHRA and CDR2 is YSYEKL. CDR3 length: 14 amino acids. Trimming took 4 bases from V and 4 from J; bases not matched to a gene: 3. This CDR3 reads CASSRTGINEKLFF. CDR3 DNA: TGCGCCAGCAGCCGGACAGGAATTAATGAAAAACTGTTTTTT.

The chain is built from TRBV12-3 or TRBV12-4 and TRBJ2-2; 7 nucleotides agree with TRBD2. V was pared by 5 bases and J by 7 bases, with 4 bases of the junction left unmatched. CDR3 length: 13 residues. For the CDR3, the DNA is TGTGCCAGCAGTGAGCGGGAAGTCGGGGAGCTGTTTTTT. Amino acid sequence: CASSEREVGELFF.

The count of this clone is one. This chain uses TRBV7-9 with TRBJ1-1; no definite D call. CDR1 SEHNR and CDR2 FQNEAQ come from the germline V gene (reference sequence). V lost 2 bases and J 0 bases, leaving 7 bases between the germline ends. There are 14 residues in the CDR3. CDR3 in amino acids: CASSLLGMNTEAFF. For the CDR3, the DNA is TGTGCCAGCAGCTTATTGGGTATGAACACTGAAGCTTTCTTT.

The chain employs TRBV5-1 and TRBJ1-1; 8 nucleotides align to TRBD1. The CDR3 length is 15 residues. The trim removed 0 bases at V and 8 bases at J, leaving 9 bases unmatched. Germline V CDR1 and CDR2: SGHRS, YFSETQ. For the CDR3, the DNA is TGCGCCAGCAGCTTGGCCGAGACAGGGGTTCCAGAAGCTTTCTTT. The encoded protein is CASSLAETGVPEAFF.

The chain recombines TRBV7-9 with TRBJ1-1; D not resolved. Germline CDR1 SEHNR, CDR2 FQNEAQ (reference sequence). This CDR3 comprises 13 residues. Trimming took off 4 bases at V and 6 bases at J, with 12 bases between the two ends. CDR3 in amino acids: CASSSQGSPEAFF. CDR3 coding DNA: TGTGCCAGCAGCTCCCAAGGCTCACCTGAAGCTTTCTTT.

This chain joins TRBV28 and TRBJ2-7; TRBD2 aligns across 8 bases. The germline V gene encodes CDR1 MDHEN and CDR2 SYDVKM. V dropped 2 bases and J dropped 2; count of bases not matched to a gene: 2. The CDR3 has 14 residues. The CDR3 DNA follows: TGTGCCAGCAGTTTAGCGGGAGGACCCTACGAGCAGTACTTC. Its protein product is CASSLAGGPYEQYF.

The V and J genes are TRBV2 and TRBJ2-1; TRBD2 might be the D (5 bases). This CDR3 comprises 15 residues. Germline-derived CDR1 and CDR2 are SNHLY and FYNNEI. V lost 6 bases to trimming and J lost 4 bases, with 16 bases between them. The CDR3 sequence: CASRPPLDNYNEQFF. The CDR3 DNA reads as TGTGCCAGCAGACCCCCACTAGATAATTACAATGAGCAGTTCTTC. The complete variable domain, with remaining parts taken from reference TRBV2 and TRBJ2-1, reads EPEVTQTPSHQVTQMGQEVILRCVPISNHLYFYWYRQILGQKVEFLVSFYNNEISEKSEIFDDQFSVERPDGSNFTLKIRSTKLEDSAMYFCASRPPLDNYNEQFFGPGTRLTVL.

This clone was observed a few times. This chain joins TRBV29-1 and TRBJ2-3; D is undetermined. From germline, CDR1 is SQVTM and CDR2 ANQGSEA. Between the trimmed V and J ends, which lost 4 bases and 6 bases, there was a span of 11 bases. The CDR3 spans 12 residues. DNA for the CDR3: TGCAGCGTTGGGACCCCCTGGGATACGCAGTATTTT. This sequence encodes CSVGTPWDTQYF.

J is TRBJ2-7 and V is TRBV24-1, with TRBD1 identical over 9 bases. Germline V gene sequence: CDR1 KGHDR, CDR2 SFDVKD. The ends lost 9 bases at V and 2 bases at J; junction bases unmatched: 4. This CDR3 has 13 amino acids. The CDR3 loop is CATFGDRAYEQYF. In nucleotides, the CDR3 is TGTGCCACCTTTGGGGACAGGGCCTACGAGCAGTACTTC.

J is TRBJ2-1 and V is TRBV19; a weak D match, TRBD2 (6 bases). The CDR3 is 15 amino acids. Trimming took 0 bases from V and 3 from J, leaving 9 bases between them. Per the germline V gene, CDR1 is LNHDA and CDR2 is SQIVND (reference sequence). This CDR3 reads CASSIEEGYYNEQFF. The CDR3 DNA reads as TGTGCCAGTAGTATAGAGGAGGGCTACTACAATGAGCAGTTCTTC.

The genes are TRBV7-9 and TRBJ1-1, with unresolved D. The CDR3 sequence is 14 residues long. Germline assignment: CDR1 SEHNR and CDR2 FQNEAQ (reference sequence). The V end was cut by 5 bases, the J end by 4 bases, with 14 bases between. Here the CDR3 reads CASSRDSWSTEAFF. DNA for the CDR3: TGTGCCAGCAGCCGAGACTCTTGGAGCACTGAAGCTTTCTTT.

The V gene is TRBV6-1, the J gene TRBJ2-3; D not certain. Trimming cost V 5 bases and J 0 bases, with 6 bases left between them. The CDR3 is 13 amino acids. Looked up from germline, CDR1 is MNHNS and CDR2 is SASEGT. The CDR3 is CASSSSSTDTQYF. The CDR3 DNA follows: TGTGCCAGCAGTTCTTCTAGCACAGATACGCAGTATTTT.

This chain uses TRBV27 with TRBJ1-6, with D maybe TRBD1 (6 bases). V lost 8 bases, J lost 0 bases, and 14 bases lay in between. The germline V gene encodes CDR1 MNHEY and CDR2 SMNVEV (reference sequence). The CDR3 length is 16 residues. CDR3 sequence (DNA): TGTGCCAGCGGCCGGGACACCCTCTCCTATAATTCACCCCTCCACTTT. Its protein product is CASGRDTLSYNSPLHF.

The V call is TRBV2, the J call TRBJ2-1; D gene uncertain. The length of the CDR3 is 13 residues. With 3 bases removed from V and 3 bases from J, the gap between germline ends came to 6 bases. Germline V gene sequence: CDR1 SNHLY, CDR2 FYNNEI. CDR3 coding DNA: TGTGCCAGCAGTGAGGGCAGCTACAATGAGCAGTTCTTC. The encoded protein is CASSEGSYNEQFF.

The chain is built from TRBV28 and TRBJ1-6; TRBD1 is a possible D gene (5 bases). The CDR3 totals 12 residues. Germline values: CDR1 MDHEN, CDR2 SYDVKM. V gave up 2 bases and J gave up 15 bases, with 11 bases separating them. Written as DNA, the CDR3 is TGTGCCAGCAGTTTAGGCCGAGGACACCTCCACTTT. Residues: CASSLGRGHLHF.

The CDR3 loop is CASSQQLTETQYF. CDR3 nucleotides: TGCGCCAGCAGCCAACAACTTACGGAGACCCAGTACTTC. This chain connects TRBV4-1 to TRBJ2-5, with D hard to call. Trimming took 2 bases from V and 5 from J, leaving 9 bases between them. Germline lookup yields CDR1 MGHRA and CDR2 YSYEKL. The CDR3 is made up of 13 amino acids.

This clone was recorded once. CDR3 sequence: CASSPWTVNQPQHF. Written as DNA, the CDR3 is TGTGCCAGCAGCCCATGGACAGTGAATCAGCCCCAGCATTTT. The V and J genes are TRBV6-2 or TRBV6-3 and TRBJ1-5; D might be TRBD1 (6 bases). Germline assignment: CDR1 MNHEY and CDR2 SVGEGT. V dropped 6 bases and J dropped 4 bases, with 13 bases sitting between them. The CDR3 length is 14 residues.

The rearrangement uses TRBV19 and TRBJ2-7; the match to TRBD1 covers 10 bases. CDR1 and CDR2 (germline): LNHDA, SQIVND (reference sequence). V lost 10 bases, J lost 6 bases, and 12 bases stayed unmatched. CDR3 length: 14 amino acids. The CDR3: CATNTGQGSGEQYF. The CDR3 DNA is TGTGCCACTAACACGGGACAGGGGAGCGGCGAGCAGTACTTC.

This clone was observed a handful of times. The CDR3 here is CASSYPLESGQYF. CDR3 coding DNA: TGTGCCAGCAGTTACCCCCTTGAATCGGGGCAGTACTTC. The genes are TRBV6-6 and TRBJ2-7; D is undetermined. Between the trimmed V and J ends, which lost 2 bases and 9 bases, there was a span of 14 bases. The CDR3 extends over 13 amino acids. In germline, CDR1 is MNHNY, CDR2 SVGAGI (reference sequence).

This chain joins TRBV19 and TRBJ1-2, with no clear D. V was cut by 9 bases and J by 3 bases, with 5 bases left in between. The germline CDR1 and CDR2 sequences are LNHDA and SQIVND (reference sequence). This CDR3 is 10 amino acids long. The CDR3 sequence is CASKYYGYTF. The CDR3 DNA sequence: TGTGCCAGCAAATACTATGGCTACACCTTC.

The CDR3 nucleotides are TGCGCCAGCAGCTTTATACTAGCGGGAGGGCCCAATGAGCAGTTCTTC. Translation: CASSFILAGGPNEQFF. The gene calls are TRBV5-1 and TRBJ2-1, with 13 positions matching TRBD2. V gave up 2 bases and J gave up 6 bases; unmatched junction bases: 5. This CDR3 contains 16 residues. In germline, CDR1 is SGHRS, CDR2 YFSETQ.

In DNA form, the CDR3 reads TGTGCCAGCAGTTTGGGGTACAATCAGCCCCAGCATTTT. Amino acid sequence: CASSLGYNQPQHF. The rearrangement joins TRBV12-3 or TRBV12-4 to TRBJ1-5; D is unresolved. The ends were cut back, 3 bases at V and 3 bases at J, with 6 bases in the middle. This CDR3 spans 13 amino acids.

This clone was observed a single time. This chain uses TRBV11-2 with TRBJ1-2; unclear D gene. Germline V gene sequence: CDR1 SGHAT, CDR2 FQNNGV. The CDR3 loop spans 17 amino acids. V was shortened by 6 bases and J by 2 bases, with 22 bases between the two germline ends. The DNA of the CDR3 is TGTGCCAGCAGATCCCTGGGCCATCCCTATAAAAACTATGGCTACACCTTC. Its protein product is CASRSLGHPYKNYGYTF.